A selection of T cell receptor beta chains follows, all from one sample in a study of blood T cell repertoires in COVID-19. Profiled with immunoSEQ multiplex PCR; TCRdb holds only in-frame clones, not every one. The data show about 310,000 clones, roughly 84% seen once. What was sequenced was peripheral blood. Source of these receptors: a man in his forties or fifties with active or convalescent COVID-19. The CDR3 runs from the conserved cysteine through the conserved F or W. The D gene is left open where the match is weak. Only part of the rows carry a size: once, few, many, or a class if the clone is expanded.

v_call: TRBV28; j_call: TRBJ1-4; clone_size: .; d_call: TRBD1; cdr3_aa: CASSSAGTGDEKLFF; cdr3_nt: TGTGCCAGCAGTTCCGCCGGGACAGGGGATGAAAAACTGTTTTTT
v_call: TRBV5-1; j_call: TRBJ2-3; clone_size: .; d_call: TRBD2; cdr3_aa: CASSSGRTSNTDTQYF; cdr3_nt: TGCGCCAGCAGCTCGGGAAGGACTAGCAACACAGATACGCAGTATTTT
v_call: TRBV19; j_call: TRBJ2-2; clone_size: .; d_call: .; cdr3_aa: CASSIRGAGELFF; cdr3_nt: TGTGCCAGTAGTATACGCGGGGCCGGGGAGCTGTTTTTT
v_call: TRBV28; j_call: TRBJ1-4; clone_size: few; d_call: .; cdr3_aa: CASRHHVGGGGEKLFF; cdr3_nt: TGTGCCAGCAGGCATCACGTGGGGGGCGGGGGGGAAAAACTGTTTTTT
v_call: TRBV5-4; j_call: TRBJ2-5; clone_size: few; d_call: TRBD1; cdr3_aa: CASSKWTGQETQYF; cdr3_nt: TGTGCCAGCAGCAAGTGGACAGGTCAAGAGACCCAGTACTTC
v_call: TRBV2; j_call: TRBJ2-3; clone_size: .; d_call: TRBD1; cdr3_aa: CASSYTGGENTQYF; cdr3_nt: TGTGCCAGCAGCTATACAGGGGGCGAGAATACGCAGTATTTT
v_call: TRBV18; j_call: TRBJ2-1; clone_size: .; d_call: .; cdr3_aa: CASSPLDSYNEQFF; cdr3_nt: TGTGCCAGCTCACCATTGGACAGTTACAATGAGCAGTTCTTC
v_call: TRBV5-4; j_call: TRBJ1-6; clone_size: .; d_call: .; cdr3_aa: CASSFGQTNSPLHF; cdr3_nt: TGTGCCAGCAGCTTCGGACAAACAAATTCACCCCTCCACTTT
v_call: TRBV2; j_call: TRBJ2-7; clone_size: .; d_call: TRBD1; cdr3_aa: CASSEQFPDRGLPYEQYF; cdr3_nt: TGTGCCAGCAGTGAACAGTTCCCGGACAGGGGGCTTCCCTACGAGCAGTACTTC
v_call: TRBV3-1/TRBV3-2; j_call: TRBJ2-1; clone_size: .; d_call: .; cdr3_aa: CASSQNRAGNEQFF; cdr3_nt: TGTGCCAGCAGCCAAAACAGGGCTGGGAATGAGCAGTTCTTC
v_call: TRBV30; j_call: TRBJ2-5; clone_size: .; d_call: TRBD1; cdr3_aa: CAWIWTGTFQETQYF; cdr3_nt: TGTGCCTGGATCTGGACAGGGACTTTCCAAGAGACCCAGTACTTC
v_call: TRBV5-4; j_call: TRBJ2-2; clone_size: .; d_call: TRBD2; cdr3_aa: CASSLRAGGLLGELFF; cdr3_nt: TGTGCCAGCAGCTTGAGAGCGGGAGGTCTCCTCGGGGAGCTGTTTTTT
v_call: TRBV27; j_call: TRBJ2-1; clone_size: once; d_call: TRBD2; cdr3_aa: CASSLSKGLAISYNEQFF; cdr3_nt: TGTGCCAGCAGTTTATCAAAGGGACTAGCGATTTCCTACAATGAGCAGTTCTTC
v_call: TRBV3-1/TRBV3-2; j_call: TRBJ2-7; clone_size: .; d_call: TRBD2; cdr3_aa: CASSQDHPGLAGGSSYEQYF; cdr3_nt: TGTGCCAGCAGCCAAGATCATCCGGGACTAGCGGGAGGAAGCTCCTACGAGCAGTACTTC
v_call: TRBV19; j_call: TRBJ1-6; clone_size: .; d_call: TRBD1; cdr3_aa: CASSPSRGLNSPLHF; cdr3_nt: TGTGCCAGTAGTCCCTCCAGGGGGCTGAATTCACCCCTCCACTTT
v_call: TRBV5-1; j_call: TRBJ1-1; clone_size: .; d_call: TRBD1; cdr3_aa: CASSLLGTGEGTEAFF; cdr3_nt: TGCGCCAGCAGCTTGTTAGGGACAGGGGAGGGGACTGAAGCTTTCTTT
v_call: TRBV18; j_call: TRBJ1-2; clone_size: .; d_call: .; cdr3_aa: CASSPTENYGYTF; cdr3_nt: TGTGCCAGCTCACCAACGGAGAACTATGGCTACACCTTC
v_call: TRBV19; j_call: TRBJ2-6; clone_size: .; d_call: .; cdr3_aa: CASSPPERAGANVLTF; cdr3_nt: TGTGCCAGTAGTCCCCCCGAACGGGCTGGGGCCAACGTCCTGACTTTC
v_call: TRBV28; j_call: TRBJ2-7; clone_size: .; d_call: TRBD1; cdr3_aa: CASKQGGPYEQYF; cdr3_nt: TGTGCCAGCAAACAGGGGGGACCCTACGAGCAGTACTTC
v_call: TRBV7-2; j_call: TRBJ2-3; clone_size: .; d_call: TRBD2; cdr3_aa: CASTPRGRAGDTQYF; cdr3_nt: TGTGCCAGCACCCCCCGCGGGAGGGCGGGAGATACGCAGTATTTT
v_call: TRBV29-1; j_call: TRBJ2-5; clone_size: .; d_call: .; cdr3_aa: CSVNWGRETQYF; cdr3_nt: TGCAGCGTTAACTGGGGGAGGGAGACCCAGTACTTC
v_call: TRBV5-1; j_call: TRBJ1-2; clone_size: .; d_call: .; cdr3_aa: CASRVTFGSGHYGYTF; cdr3_nt: TGCGCCAGCAGGGTGACCTTTGGCTCAGGGCACTATGGCTACACCTTC
v_call: TRBV7-9; j_call: TRBJ2-1; clone_size: .; d_call: .; cdr3_aa: CASSYRGGRGNEQFF; cdr3_nt: TGTGCCAGCAGTTATCGCGGGGGCCGGGGCAATGAGCAGTTCTTC
v_call: TRBV6-6; j_call: TRBJ2-7; clone_size: .; d_call: .; cdr3_aa: CASSYSETLTYEQYF; cdr3_nt: TGTGCCAGCAGTTACTCGGAGACCCTAACCTACGAGCAGTACTTC
v_call: TRBV30; j_call: TRBJ2-7; clone_size: .; d_call: .; cdr3_aa: CACQTTYEQYF; cdr3_nt: TGTGCCTGCCAGACTACCTACGAGCAGTACTTC
v_call: TRBV5-1; j_call: TRBJ2-7; clone_size: .; d_call: TRBD1; cdr3_aa: CASSFQGAGYEQYF; cdr3_nt: TGCGCCAGCAGTTTTCAGGGGGCTGGCTACGAGCAGTACTTC
v_call: TRBV3-1/TRBV3-2; j_call: TRBJ1-3; clone_size: .; d_call: .; cdr3_aa: CASSQAAGNTIYF; cdr3_nt: TGTGCCAGCAGCCAGGCCGCTGGAAACACCATATATTTT
v_call: TRBV2; j_call: TRBJ1-6; clone_size: .; d_call: TRBD1; cdr3_aa: CASEGERTGDSPLHF; cdr3_nt: TGTGCCAGCGAAGGGGAACGGACAGGGGATTCACCCCTCCACTTT
v_call: TRBV11-2; j_call: TRBJ2-3; clone_size: .; d_call: TRBD1; cdr3_aa: CASSSQGARHTQYF; cdr3_nt: TGTGCCAGCAGCTCGCAGGGGGCGCGTCATACGCAGTATTTT
v_call: TRBV19; j_call: TRBJ1-1; clone_size: .; d_call: TRBD1; cdr3_aa: CASSFSGTGTSATEAFF; cdr3_nt: TGTGCCAGTAGTTTTTCCGGGACAGGGACGTCGGCCACTGAAGCTTTCTTT
v_call: TRBV6-5; j_call: TRBJ1-3; clone_size: few; d_call: .; cdr3_aa: CASSYSRGNTIYF; cdr3_nt: TGTGCCAGCAGTTACTCGAGGGGGAACACCATATATTTT
v_call: TRBV28; j_call: TRBJ1-2; clone_size: .; d_call: TRBD1; cdr3_aa: CASSLGQGYGYGYTF; cdr3_nt: TGTGCCAGCAGTTTAGGACAGGGTTACGGCTATGGCTACACCTTC
v_call: TRBV6-2/TRBV6-3; j_call: TRBJ1-1; clone_size: .; d_call: .; cdr3_aa: CASSPSGGNRGFF; cdr3_nt: TGTGCCAGCAGCCCCTCCGGGGGGAACCGAGGTTTCTTT
v_call: TRBV5-1; j_call: TRBJ1-2; clone_size: few; d_call: TRBD1; cdr3_aa: CASRTMDRDGYGYTF; cdr3_nt: TGCGCCAGCAGAACGATGGACAGGGACGGCTATGGCTACACCTTC
v_call: TRBV2; j_call: TRBJ2-5; clone_size: .; d_call: .; cdr3_aa: CASSESPRQETQYF; cdr3_nt: TGTGCCAGCAGTGAAAGCCCCCGGCAAGAGACCCAGTACTTC
v_call: TRBV5-1; j_call: TRBJ2-3; clone_size: .; d_call: TRBD2; cdr3_aa: CASSRGGEGTDTQYF; cdr3_nt: TGCGCCAGCAGCCGGGGGGGAGAAGGCACAGATACGCAGTATTTT
v_call: TRBV15; j_call: TRBJ2-7; clone_size: .; d_call: TRBD1; cdr3_aa: CATTPDRVRNEQYF; cdr3_nt: TGTGCCACCACCCCGGACAGGGTTAGGAACGAGCAGTACTTC
v_call: TRBV2; j_call: TRBJ1-2; clone_size: .; d_call: .; cdr3_aa: CASSPGNGYGYTF; cdr3_nt: TGTGCCAGCAGTCCAGGGAATGGCTATGGCTACACCTTC
v_call: TRBV19; j_call: TRBJ1-1; clone_size: .; d_call: .; cdr3_aa: CASKPTVNTEAFF; cdr3_nt: TGTGCCAGCAAGCCGACAGTGAACACTGAAGCTTTCTTT
v_call: TRBV3-1/TRBV3-2; j_call: TRBJ2-2; clone_size: .; d_call: TRBD2; cdr3_aa: CASSPWTSPYQATGELFF; cdr3_nt: TGTGCCAGCAGCCCTTGGACTAGCCCCTACCAAGCCACCGGGGAGCTGTTTTTT
v_call: TRBV7-9; j_call: TRBJ2-7; clone_size: .; d_call: TRBD2; cdr3_aa: CASSRGSGGPPEQYF; cdr3_nt: TGTGCCAGCAGCCGGGGGTCGGGGGGGCCTCCCGAGCAGTACTTC
v_call: TRBV28; j_call: TRBJ1-5; clone_size: .; d_call: .; cdr3_aa: CASSPGQSSQPQHF; cdr3_nt: TGTGCCAGCAGTCCGGGACAATCGAGTCAGCCCCAGCATTTT
v_call: TRBV4-3; j_call: TRBJ2-2; clone_size: .; d_call: TRBD2; cdr3_aa: CASSRRSLAGSTGELFF; cdr3_nt: TGCGCCAGCAGCCGTAGAAGCCTAGCGGGGTCCACCGGGGAGCTGTTTTTT
v_call: TRBV2; j_call: TRBJ2-5; clone_size: .; d_call: TRBD2; cdr3_aa: CASSVTSGGETQYF; cdr3_nt: TGTGCCAGCAGTGTGACTAGCGGGGGGGAGACCCAGTACTTC
v_call: TRBV10-3; j_call: TRBJ1-2; clone_size: few; d_call: .; cdr3_aa: CAIRDRTESYGYTF; cdr3_nt: TGTGCCATCAGGGATCGGACAGAAAGCTATGGCTACACCTTC
v_call: TRBV5-1; j_call: TRBJ2-5; clone_size: .; d_call: .; cdr3_aa: CASSQGLDWGETQYF; cdr3_nt: TGCGCCAGCAGCCAAGGACTCGACTGGGGAGAGACCCAGTACTTC
v_call: TRBV2; j_call: TRBJ1-5; clone_size: .; d_call: .; cdr3_aa: CASSDGGIQPQHF; cdr3_nt: TGTGCCAGCAGTGACGGGGGGATTCAGCCCCAGCATTTT
v_call: TRBV13; j_call: TRBJ2-1; clone_size: .; d_call: TRBD2; cdr3_aa: CASSLGLAGGLEQFF; cdr3_nt: TGTGCCAGCAGCTTAGGGTTAGCGGGAGGGCTTGAGCAGTTCTTC
v_call: TRBV6-2/TRBV6-3; j_call: TRBJ1-2; clone_size: .; d_call: .; cdr3_aa: CASSWLYGYTF; cdr3_nt: TGTGCCAGCAGTTGGCTCTATGGCTACACCTTC
v_call: TRBV27; j_call: TRBJ2-2; clone_size: .; d_call: TRBD1; cdr3_aa: CASSRIRDSSVVGTGELFF; cdr3_nt: TGTGCCAGCAGTCGTATCCGGGACAGCTCAGTGGTGGGCACCGGGGAGCTGTTTTTT
v_call: TRBV28; j_call: TRBJ1-2; clone_size: .; d_call: .; cdr3_aa: CASSFPTEHYGYTF; cdr3_nt: TGTGCCAGCAGTTTTCCGACAGAACACTATGGCTACACCTTC
v_call: TRBV5-6; j_call: TRBJ2-5; clone_size: .; d_call: .; cdr3_aa: CASSRGGAQYF; cdr3_nt: TGTGCCAGCAGTCGAGGAGGAGCCCAGTACTTC
v_call: TRBV3-1/TRBV3-2; j_call: TRBJ2-5; clone_size: .; d_call: .; cdr3_aa: CASRLRDQETQYF; cdr3_nt: TGTGCCAGCAGATTGAGGGACCAAGAGACCCAGTACTTC
v_call: TRBV6-5; j_call: TRBJ1-3; clone_size: .; d_call: .; cdr3_aa: CASSYGHTTGNTIYF; cdr3_nt: TGTGCCAGCAGTTACGGGCATACAACTGGAAACACCATATATTTT
v_call: TRBV6-6; j_call: TRBJ2-1; clone_size: .; d_call: TRBD2; cdr3_aa: CASRAAAGDDNEQFF; cdr3_nt: TGTGCCAGTAGAGCGGCTGCGGGAGATGATAATGAGCAGTTCTTC
v_call: TRBV10-3; j_call: TRBJ2-1; clone_size: .; d_call: TRBD2; cdr3_aa: CAISDPLAGAPAGENEQFF; cdr3_nt: TGTGCCATCAGTGACCCGCTAGCGGGGGCGCCGGCGGGGGAAAATGAGCAGTTCTTC
v_call: TRBV5-1; j_call: TRBJ1-3; clone_size: .; d_call: TRBD1; cdr3_aa: CASSPGTGGNTIYF; cdr3_nt: TGCGCCAGCAGTCCCGGGACAGGTGGAAACACCATATATTTT
v_call: TRBV7-8; j_call: TRBJ1-4; clone_size: .; d_call: .; cdr3_aa: CASSPTRATNEKLFF; cdr3_nt: TGTGCCAGCAGTCCGACAAGAGCAACTAATGAAAAACTGTTTTTT